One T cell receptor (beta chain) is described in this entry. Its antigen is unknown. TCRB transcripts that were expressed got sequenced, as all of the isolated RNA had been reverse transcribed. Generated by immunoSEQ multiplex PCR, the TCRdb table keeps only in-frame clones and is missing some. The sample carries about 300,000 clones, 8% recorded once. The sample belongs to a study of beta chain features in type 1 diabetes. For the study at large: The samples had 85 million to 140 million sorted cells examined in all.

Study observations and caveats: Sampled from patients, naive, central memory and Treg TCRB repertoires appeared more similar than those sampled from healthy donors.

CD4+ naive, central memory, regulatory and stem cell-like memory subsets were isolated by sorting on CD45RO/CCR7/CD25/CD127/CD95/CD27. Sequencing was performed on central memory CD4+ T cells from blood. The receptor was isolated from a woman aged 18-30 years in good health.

CDR3 sequence reads: CASSPPGQKIGYTF. CDR3 sequence (DNA): TGTGCCAGCAGCCCGCCGGGACAGAAGATTGGCTACACCTTC. J is TRBJ1-2 and V is TRBV7-6, with 7 bases that match TRBD1. With V trimmed by 5 bases and J by 7 bases, 10 bases remained unmatched. The CDR3 spans 14 residues. Germline CDR1 SGHVS, CDR2 FNYEAQ.